A selection of T cell receptor beta chains follows, all from one sample in a study of blood T cell repertoires in COVID-19. The table came from immunoSEQ multiplex PCR; TCRdb's copy has only in-frame clones and leaves some out. The table includes fewer than 150,000 clones, more than 70% detected once. Sequencing was done on a sample of peripheral blood. The receptors shown here come from a man between 50 and 59 years old with active or convalescent COVID-19. Both conserved end residues are part of each CDR3. D genes are given only for firm matches. Clone size is not always given. Where it is, it says once, few, many or a class for expanded clones.

D	size	V	J	DNA	CDR3
.	.	TRBV14	TRBJ2-7	TGTGCCAGCAGCCAAGATATCGGTTACGAGCAGTACTTC	CASSQDIGYEQYF
.	.	TRBV18	TRBJ2-3	TGTGCCAGCTCACCCCTCCCCGGTCCTAGCACAGATACGCAGTATTTT	CASSPLPGPSTDTQYF
TRBD2	.	TRBV4-1	TRBJ2-3	TGCGCCAGCAGCCGTGATCTAGCGGGAGGAACCAGGAATACGCAGTATTTT	CASSRDLAGGTRNTQYF
.	.	TRBV5-8	TRBJ1-2	TGTGCCAGCAGCTTATCTGCAGGGCCGTACGGCTACACCTTC	CASSLSAGPYGYTF
.	.	TRBV18	TRBJ1-1	TGTGCCAGCTCACCCCCGACGGGACATCCGAACACTGAAGCTTTCTTT	CASSPPTGHPNTEAFF
TRBD2	.	TRBV7-8	TRBJ2-7	TGTGCCAGCAGCTCGGGACTAGCGGGTACCTACGAGCAGTACTTC	CASSSGLAGTYEQYF
.	.	TRBV28	TRBJ1-3	TGTGCCAGCAGTTTGGCAGTCTCTGGAAACACCATATATTTT	CASSLAVSGNTIYF
.	.	TRBV6-5	TRBJ1-4	TGTGCCAGCAAGTCCCACCAGGGGGAAAAACTGTTTTTT	CASKSHQGEKLFF
.	.	TRBV3-1/TRBV3-2	TRBJ1-2	TGTGCCAGCAGCCATGAGGACCGCCCGGGAGGCTACACCTTC	CASSHEDRPGGYTF
.	once	TRBV5-1	TRBJ1-3	TGCGCCAGCAGCTGGGAGGAGGGAGGAAACACCATATATTTT	CASSWEEGGNTIYF
TRBD1	.	TRBV7-9	TRBJ2-2	TGTGCCAGCAGCAAACCAGGGGGGAACACCGGGGAGCTGTTTTTT	CASSKPGGNTGELFF
.	.	TRBV6-2/TRBV6-3	TRBJ2-7	TGTGCCAGCAGTTACTCGTCAGAAGCCTACGAGCAGTACTTC	CASSYSSEAYEQYF
.	.	TRBV3-1/TRBV3-2	TRBJ1-2	TGTGCCAGCAGCCAAGTCCCAATCTATGGCTACACCTTC	CASSQVPIYGYTF
.	.	TRBV27	TRBJ2-5	TGTGCCAGCAGGCCCGACAGGTTTGGGACCCAGTACTTC	CASRPDRFGTQYF
.	.	TRBV19	TRBJ1-1	TGTGCCAGTAGTAGTGGCAGGGAGGGCCTAGTGGCTGAAGCTTTCTTT	CASSSGREGLVAEAFF